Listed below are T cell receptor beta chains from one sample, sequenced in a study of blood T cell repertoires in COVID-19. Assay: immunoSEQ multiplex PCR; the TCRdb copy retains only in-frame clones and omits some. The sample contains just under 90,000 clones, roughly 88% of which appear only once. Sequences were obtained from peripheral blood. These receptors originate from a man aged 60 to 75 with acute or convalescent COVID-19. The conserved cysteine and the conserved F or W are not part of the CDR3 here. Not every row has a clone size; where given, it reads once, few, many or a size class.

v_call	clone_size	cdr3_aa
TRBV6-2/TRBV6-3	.	ASRPSGVRSGELF
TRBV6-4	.	ASSDSLGYT
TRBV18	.	ASSPVTQGLGQETQY
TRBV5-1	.	ASSLLASAGELF
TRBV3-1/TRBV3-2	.	ASSRSGQVGDEQY
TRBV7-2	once	ASSGNLAGDLKEF
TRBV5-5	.	ASSPGITGYGYT
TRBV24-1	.	ATSDPAGTDNYGYT
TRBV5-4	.	ASSLLPSSGNTIY
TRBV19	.	ASRRQEDYEQY
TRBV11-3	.	ASSPRTYGELF
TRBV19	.	ASSRGPVQVHEQY
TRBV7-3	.	ASRLLAGGGNIQY
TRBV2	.	ASSEGGGAFHRF
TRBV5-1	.	ASSLGPQGHQETQY
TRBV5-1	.	ASSFDRVSYNSPLH
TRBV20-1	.	SASVTGSGANVLT
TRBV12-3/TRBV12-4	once	ASSVDSYGYT
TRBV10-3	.	AISESGGHQPQH
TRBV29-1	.	SATGQWFEAF
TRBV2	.	ASSGYMNTEAF
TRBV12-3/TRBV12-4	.	ASSPPSEGYT
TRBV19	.	ASSIQVAGGLRTGELF
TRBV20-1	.	SASVWRPANPEQY
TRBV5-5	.	ASSLGRGSEDEQY
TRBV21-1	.	ASRAGDTGELF
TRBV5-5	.	ASSLDIQGAEKLF
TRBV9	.	ASSDWSGGTDTQY
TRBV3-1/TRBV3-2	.	ASSSLNLGIY
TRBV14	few	ASSQVNVGVYEQY
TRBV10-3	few	AIRGDRGDYEQY
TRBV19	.	ASSLAKNIQY
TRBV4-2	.	ASSQDRNTEAF
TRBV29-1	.	SVEDQGEGYGYT
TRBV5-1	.	ASSGTGPMNTEAF
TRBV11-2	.	ASSLVVSGGNYGYT